The 30 T cell receptor beta chains below come from one sample, sequenced in a study of response to subunit inactivated influenza vaccine. TCRdb re-derived calls from the RT-PCR reads in MiXCR, one entry per CDR3 protein. The repertoire has almost 600,000 distinct CDR3 sequences, 12% to 15% of them found once; the top ten carry 11%. The starting material was PBMCs from blood, obtained 11 to 12 days after vaccination. Every receptor here comes from a man aged 45-65 years who received an inactivated influenza vaccine.

The chain links TRBV2 to TRBJ2-3; D gene uncertain. CDR3 length: 15 residues. V was trimmed by 7 bases and J by 0 bases, leaving 14 bases between them. Germline V CDR1 and CDR2: SNHLY, FYNNEI. The DNA of the CDR3 is TGTGCCAGCAACGCGGAATGGGCTAGCACAGATACGCAGTATTTT. Translating gives CASNAEWASTDTQYF.

In this sample, this clonotype turned up a few times. CDR3 bases: TGCAGTGCCCCCCCGCGGTATAGCGAGCAGTACTTC. It encodes CSAPPRYSEQYF. This sequence joins TRBV20-1 and TRBJ2-7; D remains ambiguous. Germline lookup yields CDR1 DFQATT and CDR2 SNEGSKA (reference sequence). V was clipped by 6 bases and J by 6 bases, with 15 bases between them. There are 12 residues in the CDR3.

The J gene is TRBJ2-1, the V gene TRBV4-2, with 9 nucleotides matching TRBD2. The germline gives CDR1 LGHNA, CDR2 YNFKEQ. V shed 0 bases, J shed 9 bases, and the junction held 6 bases outside the gene matches. This CDR3 spans 15 amino acids. The CDR3 loop reads CASSQEAASGAEQFF. CDR3 nucleotides: TGTGCCAGCAGCCAAGAGGCGGCTAGCGGGGCTGAGCAGTTCTTC.

This clonotype was seen a handful of times. The chain joins TRBV6-2 or TRBV6-3 to TRBJ2-3, with a weak D call TRBD1 (6 bases). V dropped 6 bases and J dropped 6 bases, with 19 bases sitting between them. In germline, CDR1 is MNHEY, CDR2 SVGEGT. The CDR3 totals 15 residues. This CDR3 reads CASSPSWGRVDTQYF. CDR3 DNA: TGTGCCAGCAGCCCCAGCTGGGGGCGCGTGGATACGCAGTATTTT.

V usage is TRBV5-1 and J usage is TRBJ2-3, with 7 bases matching TRBD1. The CDR3 covers 13 residues. CDR1 is SGHRS, CDR2 YFSETQ, per germline. Trimming took 4 bases from V and 10 from J; bases not matched to a gene: 9. This chain's CDR3 is CASSPQDRDAQYF. CDR3 in DNA: TGCGCCAGCAGCCCCCAAGACAGGGACGCGCAGTATTTT.

CDR3: CASSYYKNTGELFF. CDR3 DNA: TGTGCCAGCAGTTACTACAAAAACACCGGGGAGCTGTTTTTT. The rearrangement joins TRBV6-5 to TRBJ2-2, with D uncertain. V was clipped by 1 base and J by 2 bases, with 5 bases between them. The germline gives CDR1 MNHEY, CDR2 SVGAGI. The CDR3 contains 14 residues.

The CDR3, as DNA: TGTGCCTGGAGCCCGGATCGTAACTACGAGCAGTACTTC. Its translation is CAWSPDRNYEQYF. The chain uses TRBV30 and TRBJ2-7; D call uncertain. Germline V lookup: CDR1 GTSNPN, CDR2 SVGIG (reference sequence). The CDR3 length is 13 residues. Trimming took off 3 bases at V and 3 bases at J, with 12 bases between the two ends.

The chain combines TRBV7-9 with TRBJ1-6; D possibly corresponds to TRBD1 (5 bases). The ends were cut back, 1 base at V and 7 bases at J, with 8 bases in the middle. There are 14 residues in the CDR3. Germline V lookup: CDR1 SEHNR, CDR2 FQNEAQ (reference sequence). CDR3 loop: CASSLGWDNSPLHF. As DNA, the CDR3 is TGTGCCAGCAGCTTAGGCTGGGACAATTCACCCCTCCACTTT.

The CDR3 here is CSAIGTGEPDTQYF. CDR3 bases: TGCAGTGCTATTGGGACAGGGGAACCAGATACGCAGTATTTT. The chain recombines TRBV20-1 with TRBJ2-3, with 10 bases matching TRBD1. There are 14 residues in the CDR3. Trimming took 4 bases from V and 4 from J; bases not matched to a gene: 5. The germline V gene encodes CDR1 DFQATT and CDR2 SNEGSKA (reference sequence).

This clonotype is categorized as medium-sized. The rearrangement joins TRBV11-2 to TRBJ2-2; D gene uncertain. With 1 base removed from V and 2 bases from J, the gap between germline ends came to 11 bases. The CDR3 extends over 16 amino acids. Germline V gene sequence: CDR1 SGHAT, CDR2 FQNNGV. The CDR3 here is CASSLVFHQNTGELFF. CDR3 in DNA: TGTGCCAGCAGCTTAGTTTTTCACCAAAACACCGGGGAGCTGTTTTTT.

This clonotype has just a few counts. This chain connects TRBV3-1 to TRBJ2-5; D is perhaps TRBD2 (6 bases). This CDR3 is 15 amino acids long. Germline values: CDR1 LGHDT, CDR2 YNNKEL (reference sequence). Trimming pared 0 bases from V and 4 bases from J, leaving 12 bases between. The CDR3 reads CASSQDGRRGETQYF. Here the CDR3 DNA reads TGTGCCAGCAGCCAAGATGGAAGGAGGGGAGAGACCCAGTACTTC.

This chain uses TRBV28 with TRBJ2-7; 9 bases fit TRBD2. The ends lost 6 bases at V and 6 bases at J; junction bases unmatched: 9. Per germline, CDR1 MDHEN and CDR2 SYDVKM. This CDR3 contains 14 residues. In nucleotides, the CDR3 is TGTGCCAGCAGCCCTAGCGGGGCCTCGGGCGAGCAGTACTTC. It is translated as CASSPSGASGEQYF. The whole variable domain, remainder taken from reference TRBV28 and TRBJ2-7, is DVKVTQSSRYLVKRTGEKVFLECVQDMDHENMFWYRQDPGLGLRLIYFSYDVKMKEKGDIPEGYSVSREKKERFSLILESASTNQTSMYLCASSPSGASGEQYFGPGTRLTVT.

The DNA of the CDR3 is TGCAGTGCTAGACTAGGGAGTTCAAAAGAGACCCAGTACTTC. The encoded protein is CSARLGSSKETQYF. The chain carries TRBV20-1 and TRBJ2-5, with a possible D match to TRBD2 (5 bases). The CDR3 is 14 residues long. The germline V gene has CDR1 DFQATT and CDR2 SNEGSKA (reference sequence). V was clipped by 2 bases and J by 3 bases, with 13 bases between them.

V and J are TRBV20-1 and TRBJ2-1; 14 positions match TRBD2. The germline CDR1 and CDR2 sequences are DFQATT and SNEGSKA (reference sequence). The V and J ends lost 3 bases and 8 bases, in that order; junction bases with no gene match: 6. CDR3 length equals 15 residues. The CDR3 region is CSASGTSGSTDEQFF. CDR3 bases: TGCAGTGCTAGCGGGACTAGCGGGAGTACCGATGAGCAGTTCTTC.

This clonotype was seen repeatedly, ten times or more. V and J are TRBV7-2 and TRBJ2-3; D is undetermined. This CDR3 has 16 amino acids. V was trimmed by 0 bases and J by 3 bases, leaving 13 bases between them. The V gene's germline CDR1 is SGHTA and CDR2 FQGNSA. The CDR3 DNA follows: TGTGCCAGCAGCTTAGCGGTCGGTTTTGGGACAGATACGCAGTATTTT. Residues: CASSLAVGFGTDTQYF.

This clonotype has just a few counts. This chain links TRBV27 with TRBJ1-5; D gene unclear. The ends were cut back, 5 bases at V and 3 bases at J, with 14 bases in the middle. Per germline, CDR1 MNHEY and CDR2 SMNVEV (reference sequence). The CDR3 is 15 residues long. The CDR3 reads CASSATLGPNQPQHF. CDR3 in DNA: TGTGCCAGCAGTGCAACTTTAGGGCCCAATCAGCCCCAGCATTTT.

The gene calls are TRBV20-1 and TRBJ1-2; possible D gene TRBD1, 5 bases. V was shortened by 3 bases and J by 3 bases, with 20 bases between the two germline ends. The length of the CDR3 is 16 residues. Germline assignment: CDR1 DFQATT and CDR2 SNEGSKA (reference sequence). CDR3 nucleotide sequence: TGCAGTGCTAGCCCCTCTACGGGACTTAGGGACTATGGCTACACCTTC. Protein: CSASPSTGLRDYGYTF.

V gene TRBV20-1 combines with J gene TRBJ2-3, with 8 bases identical to TRBD2. J gave up 1 base and V 4 bases, and 10 bases lay outside the gene matches. The CDR3 has 16 amino acids. Germline V gives CDR1 DFQATT, CDR2 SNEGSKA (reference sequence). The CDR3 sequence: CSAKNVAGTGTDTQYF. Here the CDR3 DNA reads TGCAGTGCTAAAAACGTAGCGGGGACGGGCACAGATACGCAGTATTTT.

This clonotype was picked up a small number of times. The chain joins TRBV5-5 to TRBJ1-2; D unresolved. Trimming pared 0 bases from V and 7 bases from J, leaving 4 bases between. CDR3 size: 11 residues. Germline CDR1 SGHKS, CDR2 YYEKEE (reference sequence). The CDR3 DNA reads TGTGCCAGCAGCTTGGATTTTGGCTACACCTTC. It yields the protein CASSLDFGYTF. The full variable domain, its missing parts supplied by reference TRBV5-5 and TRBJ1-2, is DAGVTQSPTHLIKTRGQQVTLRCSPISGHKSVSWYQQVLGQGPQFIFQYYEKEERGRGNFPDRFSARQFPNYSSELNVNALLLGDSALYLCASSLDFGYTFGSGTRLTVV.

This chain connects TRBV20-1 to TRBJ2-2, with 8 bases aligning to TRBD1. The CDR3 totals 14 residues. Germline lookup yields CDR1 DFQATT and CDR2 SNEGSKA (reference sequence). V shed 4 bases, J shed 4 bases, and the junction held 5 bases outside the gene matches. CDR3 nucleotide sequence: TGCAGTGCTAATGGACAGGGTCGCACCGGGGAGCTGTTTTTT. It specifies CSANGQGRTGELFF.

The chain has TRBV6-5 and TRBJ1-2; 8 bases align to TRBD1. CDR1 is MNHEY, CDR2 SVGAGI, per germline. The V segment lost 1 base and the J segment 8 bases; nucleotides outside the gene matches: 6. This CDR3 region has 14 residues. The CDR3 coding sequence is TGTGCCAGCAGTTACTGGGCAGGGGGCCGCGGCTACACCTTC. Translating it yields CASSYWAGGRGYTF.

The chain has TRBV20-1 and TRBJ2-5; D is unclear. V lost 1 base and J 5 bases, leaving 14 bases between the germline ends. Per germline, CDR1 DFQATT and CDR2 SNEGSKA (reference sequence). The CDR3 loop spans 14 amino acids. CDR3 nucleotides: TGCAGTGCTAGAGGTCTACTGGAAGGGGAGACCCAGTACTTC. As protein: CSARGLLEGETQYF.

J is TRBJ2-7 and V is TRBV25-1; the D gene is possibly TRBD2 (5 bases). Trimming removed 9 bases at V and 6 bases at J, with 18 bases between. Germline V CDR1 and CDR2: MGHDK, SYGVNS. The CDR3 is 13 residues long. CDR3 loop: CARSPGLHCEQYF. Here the CDR3 DNA reads TGTGCCAGGAGCCCCGGACTCCACTGCGAGCAGTACTTC.

This clonotype was seen a few times. The CDR3 loop is CASSYEAGTGRETQYF. CDR3 coding DNA: TGTGCCAGCAGTTATGAGGCCGGGACAGGGAGGGAGACCCAGTACTTC. The V call is TRBV6-2 or TRBV6-3, the J call TRBJ2-5; 9 bases agree with TRBD1. This CDR3 has 16 residues. The junction had 10 bases not matched to a gene; V was cut back by 3 bases and J by 5 bases. Germline-derived CDR1 and CDR2 are MNHEY and SVGEGT.

The chain combines TRBV12-3 or TRBV12-4 with TRBJ2-2; 15 positions agree with TRBD2. CDR3 size: 18 residues. V lost 7 bases, J lost 2 bases, and 8 bases stayed unmatched. Here the CDR3 DNA reads TGTGCCAGCATTCCGGGACTAGCGGGGGGACACAACACCGGGGAGCTGTTTTTT. Translated: CASIPGLAGGHNTGELFF.

This clonotype occurred a few times. The chain recombines TRBV20-1 with TRBJ2-7, with a weak D call TRBD1 (5 bases). The CDR3 extends over 13 amino acids. Germline V CDR1 and CDR2: DFQATT, SNEGSKA (reference sequence). V lost 6 bases and J 1 base, leaving 13 bases between the germline ends. The CDR3 region is CSATNTGSYEQYF. CDR3 DNA sequence: TGCAGTGCCACGAACACAGGATCCTACGAGCAGTACTTC.

The chain carries TRBV11-2 and TRBJ2-1, with no clear D. This CDR3 region has 17 residues. The germline CDR1 and CDR2 sequences are SGHAT and FQNNGV. Trimming pared 5 bases from V and 0 bases from J, leaving 17 bases between. The DNA of the CDR3 is TGTGCCAGCAGCGTACTTCCAGGTGATAGCTCCTACAATGAGCAGTTCTTC. Translating it yields CASSVLPGDSSYNEQFF.

The chain links TRBV30 to TRBJ2-1; 7 nucleotides line up with TRBD2. This CDR3 contains 14 residues. With 3 bases clipped from V and 5 bases from J, the junction kept 7 bases outside the gene matches. CDR1 and CDR2 from the germline V gene are GTSNPN and SVGIG (reference sequence). DNA for the CDR3: TGTGCCTGGAGCCCGGGACTACCGAACAATGAGCAGTTCTTC. Its translation: CAWSPGLPNNEQFF.

The V gene is TRBV5-1, the J gene TRBJ2-2; a possible D gene is TRBD2 (6 bases). The CDR3 runs 15 residues. The V gene's germline CDR1 is SGHRS and CDR2 YFSETQ. With 2 bases removed from V and 9 bases from J, the gap between germline ends came to 17 bases. The CDR3 sequence: CASSFSGTPGRELFF. As DNA, the CDR3 is TGCGCCAGCAGCTTCTCCGGGACTCCCGGCCGGGAGCTGTTTTTT.

This clonotype has just one count. This sequence joins TRBV6-5 and TRBJ2-7; 12 positions agree with TRBD1. V was pared by 4 bases and J by 9 bases, with 7 bases of the junction left unmatched. This CDR3 is 14 amino acids long. The germline gives CDR1 MNHEY, CDR2 SVGAGI. CDR3 in amino acids: CASSSGTGGRSQYF. DNA of the CDR3: TGTGCCAGCAGTTCCGGGACAGGGGGCCGGTCGCAGTACTTC.